One and the same sample provided the 14 T cell receptor beta chains below, sequenced in a study of T-cell reconstitution after alpha-beta-depleted transplantation in children (dated by TCRdb to the mid-2010s). Receptor amplification or capture employed PCR. For sequencing, an Illumina HiSeq 2500 was employed. TCR libraries were prepared with molecular barcoding, using unique molecular identifiers to normalize TCRbeta repertoire quantification. TCRdb redid the processing of the public reads, applying fastp at Q25 and MiXCR, and retained in-frame beta chains. Here each entry gathers all rows of one CDR3 protein and keeps the most common genes and DNA. The sample profile shows some 140,000 distinct CDR3 sequences; about 9.5% of them were found once. Around 24% of the sample lies in the top ten. Interpreted using the paper, the treatment or condition label stands for: allogeneic hematopoietic cell transplantation with graft depleted of TCRalphabeta T cells and CD19 B cells.

The material sequenced was PBMCs, mostly from graft donor cells, taken 180 days after TCRalphabeta/CD19-depleted stem cell transplant. The receptors were sampled from a girl under two years old who had a stem cell transplant for combined immunodeficiency, so the T cells may come from the graft donor.

This clonotype has at least ten counts. The chain employs TRBV4-1 and TRBJ2-5; possibly TRBD1 or TRBD2 for D (5 bases each). The CDR3 is made up of 19 amino acids. Germline CDR1 MGHRA, CDR2 YSYEKL. The germline V and J ends were trimmed by 4 bases and 0 bases, with 24 bases remaining between them. The CDR3 reads CASSPQEIVGMGDQETQYF. In DNA form, the CDR3 reads TGCGCCAGCAGCCCCCAAGAGATAGTGGGGATGGGGGACCAAGAGACCCAGTACTTC.

The rearrangement uses TRBV29-1 and TRBJ2-5; 7 bases agree with TRBD1. Germline loops: CDR1 SQVTM, CDR2 ANQGSEA. V dropped 3 bases and J dropped 4; count of bases not matched to a gene: 11. The CDR3 consists of 15 residues. As DNA, the CDR3 is TGCAGCGTTGACCACGGGACAGAGGGAGTAGAGACCCAGTACTTC. Protein sequence: CSVDHGTEGVETQYF. Full variable domain (remainder filled in from reference TRBV29-1 and TRBJ2-5): SAVISQKPSRDICQRGTSLTIQCQVDSQVTMMFWYRQQPGQSLTLIATANQGSEATYESGFVIDKFPISRPNLTFSTLTVSNMSPEDSSIYLCSVDHGTEGVETQYFGPGTRLLVL.

The V gene is TRBV24-1, the J gene TRBJ2-7, with TRBD1 as a possible D gene (6 bases). CDR3 size: 14 residues. From germline, CDR1 is KGHDR and CDR2 SFDVKD. V was clipped by 4 bases and J by 5 bases, with 14 bases between them. The CDR3 region is CATSDPGQADEQYF. DNA of the CDR3: TGTGCCACCAGTGACCCGGGACAAGCAGACGAGCAGTACTTC.

This clonotype was seen a few times. The chain couples TRBV5-1 to TRBJ1-1; TRBD1 might be the D (5 bases). Trimming pared 6 bases from V and 4 bases from J, leaving 25 bases between. This CDR3 has 17 residues. The germline V gene encodes CDR1 SGHRS and CDR2 YFSETQ. The CDR3 loop reads CASTHRTQGFDLTEAFF. CDR3 DNA sequence: TGCGCCAGCACCCACCGGACCCAGGGTTTCGATCTCACTGAAGCTTTCTTT.

This clonotype appeared many times. The CDR3 DNA follows: TGTGCCAGCAGCCGACTAGCGGGAGGGCGGAATGAGCAGTTCTTC. Residues: CASSRLAGGRNEQFF. This chain uses TRBV6-1 with TRBJ2-1, with 14 nucleotides matching TRBD2. Looked up from germline, CDR1 is MNHNS and CDR2 is SASEGT. J lost 7 bases, V lost 6 bases, and 5 bases had no gene match. This CDR3 region has 15 residues.

This clonotype was seen many times. The chain carries TRBV12-3 or TRBV12-4 and TRBJ1-1; D might be TRBD1 (5 bases). Trimming removed 6 bases at V and 0 bases at J, with 17 bases between. The CDR3 totals 16 residues. The CDR3 coding sequence is TGTGCCAGCAGCCCTGGGGGGGGGATCATGAACACTGAAGCTTTCTTT. Its protein product is CASSPGGGIMNTEAFF.

The rearrangement uses TRBV28 and TRBJ2-5; 10 bases align to TRBD1. The CDR3 totals 17 residues. V gave up 2 bases and J gave up 0 bases; unmatched junction bases: 6. Germline values: CDR1 MDHEN, CDR2 SYDVKM. In nucleotides, the CDR3 is TGTGCCAGCAGTTTAGCACGGGACAGGGGTTACCAAGAGACCCAGTACTTC. Protein: CASSLARDRGYQETQYF.

This clonotype was counted a few times. Written as DNA, the CDR3 is TGCAGTGCTATACGGACAGGCCGACCCTACGAGCAGTACTTC. It translates to CSAIRTGRPYEQYF. The chain links TRBV20-1 to TRBJ2-7, with 7 nucleotides matching TRBD1. In germline, CDR1 is DFQATT, CDR2 SNEGSKA (reference sequence). Germline trimming cut 4 bases from V and 2 bases from J; bases unmatched to any gene: 8. The CDR3 totals 14 residues.

This sequence joins TRBV7-2 and TRBJ2-1; 7 bases are a match to TRBD1. Germline V gene lookup returns CDR1 SGHTA and CDR2 FQGNSA. V was clipped by 3 bases and J by 9 bases; unmatched bases: 8. This CDR3 is 14 amino acids long. The CDR3 loop is CASSFSSDRAEQFF. The DNA of the CDR3 is TGTGCCAGCAGCTTCTCAAGTGACAGGGCTGAGCAGTTCTTC.

The chain employs TRBV7-3 and TRBJ2-1, with 9 bases lining up with TRBD2. Per the germline V gene, CDR1 is SGHTA and CDR2 is FQGTGA. The CDR3 contains 15 residues. V lost 1 base, J lost 7 bases, and 5 bases stayed unmatched. This chain's CDR3 is CASSLKAGGANEQFF. In DNA form, the CDR3 reads TGTGCCAGCAGCTTAAAGGCGGGAGGGGCGAATGAGCAGTTCTTC.

This rearrangement joins TRBV10-3 to TRBJ2-2; D is ambiguous. CDR3 length: 12 amino acids. The V gene's germline CDR1 is ENHRY and CDR2 SYGVKD. V lost 6 bases, J lost 3 bases, and 5 bases lay in between. The CDR3 bases are TGTGCCATCAGAGAGGACACCGGGGAGCTGTTTTTT. It encodes CAIREDTGELFF.

This clonotype was detected a few times. The V call is TRBV7-2, the J call TRBJ1-6; no firm D call. This CDR3 has 13 amino acids. CDR1 and CDR2 from the germline V gene are SGHTA and FQGNSA. Trimming cost V 3 bases and J 8 bases, with 8 bases left between them. As DNA, the CDR3 is TGTGCCAGCAGCTTTTCATTACATTCACCCCTCCACTTT. Encoded protein: CASSFSLHSPLHF.

The CDR3 region has the DNA TGTGCCAGCAGCTTAATCGGACAGGGTGGGACCCAGTACTTC. As protein: CASSLIGQGGTQYF. This chain joins TRBV7-8 and TRBJ2-5; 8 bases are a match to TRBD1. This CDR3 is 14 amino acids long. Germline trimming cut 2 bases from V and 7 bases from J; bases unmatched to any gene: 6. CDR1 and CDR2 from the germline V gene are SGHVS and FQNEAQ.

This clonotype has just a few counts. This sequence joins TRBV4-3 and TRBJ2-5; D may correspond to TRBD1 or TRBD2 (5 bases each). The CDR3 totals 17 residues. Looked up from germline, CDR1 is LGHNA and CDR2 is YSLEER. V lost 0 bases to trimming and J lost 5 bases, with 19 bases between them. CDR3 nucleotide sequence: TGCGCCAGCAGCCAAGATTGGGTTGGGGACGTGGGGGAGACCCAGTACTTC. This codes for CASSQDWVGDVGETQYF.